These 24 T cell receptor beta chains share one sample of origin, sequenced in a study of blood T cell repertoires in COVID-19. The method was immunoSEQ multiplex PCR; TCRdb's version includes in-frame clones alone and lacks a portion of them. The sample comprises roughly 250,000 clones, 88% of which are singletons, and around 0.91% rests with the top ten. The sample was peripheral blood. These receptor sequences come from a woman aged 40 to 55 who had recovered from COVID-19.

The CDR3 loop reads CASRGGSITEQFF. The CDR3 DNA reads as TGTGCCAGCAGAGGGGGTTCCATAACTGAGCAGTTCTTC. This chain uses TRBV25-1 with TRBJ2-1; possible D gene TRBD1, 6 bases. Germline CDR1 is MGHDK and CDR2 is SYGVNS. This CDR3 region has 13 residues. V lost 6 bases to trimming and J lost 9 bases, with 15 bases between them.

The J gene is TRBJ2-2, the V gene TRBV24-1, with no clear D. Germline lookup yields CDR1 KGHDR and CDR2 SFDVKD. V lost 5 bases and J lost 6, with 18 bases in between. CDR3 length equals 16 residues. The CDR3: CATSASSLGTAGELFF. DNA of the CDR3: TGTGCCACCAGTGCTTCATCGCTAGGAACGGCCGGGGAGCTGTTTTTT.

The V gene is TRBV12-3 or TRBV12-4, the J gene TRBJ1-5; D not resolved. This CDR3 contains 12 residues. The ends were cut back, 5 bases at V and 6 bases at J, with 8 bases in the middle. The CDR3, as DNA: TGTGCCAGCAGTCAGACTCCTCAGCCCCAGCATTTT. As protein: CASSQTPQPQHF.

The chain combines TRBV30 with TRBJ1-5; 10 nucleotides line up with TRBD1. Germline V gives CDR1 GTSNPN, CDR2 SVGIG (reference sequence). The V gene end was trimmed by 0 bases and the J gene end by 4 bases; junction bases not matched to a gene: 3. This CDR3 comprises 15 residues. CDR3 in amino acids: CAWSVRGQGNQPQHF. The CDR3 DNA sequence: TGTGCCTGGAGTGTCAGGGGACAGGGGAATCAGCCCCAGCATTTT.

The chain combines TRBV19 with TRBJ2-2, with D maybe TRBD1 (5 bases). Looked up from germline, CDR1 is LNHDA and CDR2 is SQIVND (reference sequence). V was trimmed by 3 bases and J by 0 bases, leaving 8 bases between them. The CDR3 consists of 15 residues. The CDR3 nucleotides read TGTGCCAGTAGTATGGGGCCCGCGAACACCGGGGAGCTGTTTTTT. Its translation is CASSMGPANTGELFF.

The CDR3 coding sequence is TGTGCCAGCAGCGCCCGACCCGGGGTACAAGAGACCCAGTACTTC. Protein product: CASSARPGVQETQYF. The V and J genes are TRBV11-2 and TRBJ2-5, with D possibly matching TRBD2 (5 bases). Germline-derived CDR1 and CDR2 are SGHAT and FQNNGV. CDR3 length equals 15 residues. Trimming took off 5 bases at V and 2 bases at J, with 15 bases between the two ends.

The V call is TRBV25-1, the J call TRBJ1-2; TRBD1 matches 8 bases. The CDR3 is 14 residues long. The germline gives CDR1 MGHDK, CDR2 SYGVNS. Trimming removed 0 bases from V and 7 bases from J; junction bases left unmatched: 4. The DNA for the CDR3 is TGTGCCAGCAGTGAATATACCACAGGGGGTGGCTACACCTTC. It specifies CASSEYTTGGGYTF.

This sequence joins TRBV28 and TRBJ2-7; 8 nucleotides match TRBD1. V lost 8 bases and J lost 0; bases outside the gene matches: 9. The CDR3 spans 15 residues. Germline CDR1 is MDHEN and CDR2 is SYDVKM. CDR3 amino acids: CASRAQGGNSYEQYF. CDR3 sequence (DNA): TGTGCCAGCCGCGCACAGGGGGGTAACTCCTACGAGCAGTACTTC.

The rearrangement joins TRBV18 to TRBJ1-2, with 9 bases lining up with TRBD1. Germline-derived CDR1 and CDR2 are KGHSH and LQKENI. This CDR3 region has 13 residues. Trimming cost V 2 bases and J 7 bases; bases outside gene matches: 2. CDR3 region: CASSPKQGAGYTF. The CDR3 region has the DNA TGTGCCAGCTCACCAAAACAGGGGGCTGGCTACACCTTC.

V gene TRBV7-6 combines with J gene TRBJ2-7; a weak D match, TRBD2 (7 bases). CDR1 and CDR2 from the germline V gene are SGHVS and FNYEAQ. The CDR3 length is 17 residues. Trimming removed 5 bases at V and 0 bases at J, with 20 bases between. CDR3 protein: CASSPRGGMGLSYEQYF. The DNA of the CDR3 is TGTGCCAGCAGCCCTAGGGGGGGGATGGGGCTCTCCTACGAGCAGTACTTC.

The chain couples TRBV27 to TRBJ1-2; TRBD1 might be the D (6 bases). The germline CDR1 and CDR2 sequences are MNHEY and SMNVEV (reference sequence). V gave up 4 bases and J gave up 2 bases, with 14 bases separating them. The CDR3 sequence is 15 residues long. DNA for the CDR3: TGTGCCAGCAGTTGGCAGGGGTGGGGAAACTATGGCTACACCTTC. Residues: CASSWQGWGNYGYTF.

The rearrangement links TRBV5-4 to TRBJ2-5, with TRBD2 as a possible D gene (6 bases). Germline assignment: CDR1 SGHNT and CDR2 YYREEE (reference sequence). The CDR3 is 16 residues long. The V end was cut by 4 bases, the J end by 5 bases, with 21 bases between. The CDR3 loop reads CASSAQWYRGWETQYF. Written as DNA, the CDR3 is TGTGCCAGCAGCGCCCAGTGGTACCGGGGGTGGGAGACCCAGTACTTC.

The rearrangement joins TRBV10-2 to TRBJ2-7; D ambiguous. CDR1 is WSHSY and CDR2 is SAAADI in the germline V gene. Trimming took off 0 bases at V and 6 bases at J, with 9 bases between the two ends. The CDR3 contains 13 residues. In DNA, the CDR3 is TGCGCCAGCAGTGAGTCGAGAGTCATCGAGCAGTACTTC. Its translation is CASSESRVIEQYF.

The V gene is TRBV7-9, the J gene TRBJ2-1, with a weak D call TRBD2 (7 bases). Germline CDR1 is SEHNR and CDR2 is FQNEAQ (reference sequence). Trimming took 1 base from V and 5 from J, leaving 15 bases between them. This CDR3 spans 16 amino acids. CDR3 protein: CASSLGGGPTNNEQFF. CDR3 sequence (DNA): TGTGCCAGCAGCTTAGGCGGGGGCCCTACCAACAATGAGCAGTTCTTC.

As DNA, the CDR3 is TGTGCCAGTAGCCCTAGAGGTAGCGGGAATCCCAGAACCCCAAGCTCCTACAATGAGCAGTTCTTC. It is translated as CASSPRGSGNPRTPSSYNEQFF. J is TRBJ2-1 and V is TRBV19, with 8 bases lining up with TRBD2. Trimming at V came to 6 bases and at J to 0 bases, leaving 25 bases not matched to a gene. Germline-derived CDR1 and CDR2 are LNHDA and SQIVND (reference sequence). The CDR3 loop spans 22 amino acids.

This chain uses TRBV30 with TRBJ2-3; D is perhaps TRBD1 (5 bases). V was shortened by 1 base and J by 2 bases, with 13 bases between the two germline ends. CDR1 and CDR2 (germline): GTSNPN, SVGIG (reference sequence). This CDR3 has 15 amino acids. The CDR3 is CAWSAAGSYTDTQYF. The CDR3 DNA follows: TGTGCCTGGAGTGCGGCAGGGTCATACACAGATACGCAGTATTTT.

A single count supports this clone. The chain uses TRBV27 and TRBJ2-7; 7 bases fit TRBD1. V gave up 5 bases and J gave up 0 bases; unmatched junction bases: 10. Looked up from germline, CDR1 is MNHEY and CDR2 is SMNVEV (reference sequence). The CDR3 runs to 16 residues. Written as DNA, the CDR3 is TGTGCCAGCAGTCCGGACCACAGGGGTAGCTCCTACGAGCAGTACTTC. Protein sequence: CASSPDHRGSSYEQYF.

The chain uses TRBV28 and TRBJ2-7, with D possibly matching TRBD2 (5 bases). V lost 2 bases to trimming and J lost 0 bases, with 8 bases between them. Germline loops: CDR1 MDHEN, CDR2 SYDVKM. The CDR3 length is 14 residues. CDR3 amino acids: CASSLRLASYEQYF. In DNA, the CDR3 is TGTGCCAGCAGTTTACGGCTAGCCTCCTACGAGCAGTACTTC.

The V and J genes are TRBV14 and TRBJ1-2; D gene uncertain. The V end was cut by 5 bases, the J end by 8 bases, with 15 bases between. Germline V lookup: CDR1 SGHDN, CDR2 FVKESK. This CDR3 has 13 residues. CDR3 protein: CASSEGPQAGYTF. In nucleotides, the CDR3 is TGTGCCAGCAGCGAGGGCCCTCAGGCGGGCTACACCTTC. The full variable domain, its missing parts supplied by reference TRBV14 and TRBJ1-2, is EAGVTQFPSHSVIEKGQTVTLRCDPISGHDNLYWYRRVMGKEIKFLLHFVKESKQDESGMPNNRFLAERTGGTYSTLKVQPAELEDSGVYFCASSEGPQAGYTFGSGTRLTVV.

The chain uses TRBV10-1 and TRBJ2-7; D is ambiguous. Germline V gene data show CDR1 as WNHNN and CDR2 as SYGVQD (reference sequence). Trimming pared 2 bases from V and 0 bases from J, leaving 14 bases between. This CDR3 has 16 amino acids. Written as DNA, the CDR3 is TGCGCCAGCAGTGAGATCTCTATATCCGACTCCTACGAGCAGTACGTC. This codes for CASSEISISDSYEQYV.

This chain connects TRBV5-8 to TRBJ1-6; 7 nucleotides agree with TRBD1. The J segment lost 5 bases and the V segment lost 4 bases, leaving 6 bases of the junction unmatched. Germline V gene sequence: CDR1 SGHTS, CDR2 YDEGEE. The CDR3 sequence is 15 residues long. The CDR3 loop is CASSPRDRNNSPLHF. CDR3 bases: TGTGCCAGCAGCCCACGGGACAGAAATAATTCACCCCTCCACTTT.

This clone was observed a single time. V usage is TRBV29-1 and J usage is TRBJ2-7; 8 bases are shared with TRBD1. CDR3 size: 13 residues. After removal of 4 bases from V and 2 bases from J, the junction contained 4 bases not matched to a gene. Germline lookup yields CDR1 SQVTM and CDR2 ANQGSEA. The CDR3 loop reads CSVVTGDTYEQYF. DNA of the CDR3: TGCAGCGTTGTGACAGGGGATACCTACGAGCAGTACTTC.

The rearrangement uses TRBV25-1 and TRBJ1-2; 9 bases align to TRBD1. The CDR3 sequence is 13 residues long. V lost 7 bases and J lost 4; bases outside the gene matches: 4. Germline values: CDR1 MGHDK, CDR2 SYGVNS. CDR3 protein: CASTGTGPYGYTF. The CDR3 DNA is TGTGCCAGCACCGGGACAGGGCCCTATGGCTACACCTTC.

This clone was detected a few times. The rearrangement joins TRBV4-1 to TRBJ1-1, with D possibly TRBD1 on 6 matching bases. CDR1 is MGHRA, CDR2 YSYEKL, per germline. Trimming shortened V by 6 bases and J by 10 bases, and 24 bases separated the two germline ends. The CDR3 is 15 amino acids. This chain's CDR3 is CASRHPRGRGSVAFF. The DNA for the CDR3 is TGCGCCAGCAGACACCCTCGGGGGAGGGGGTCTGTAGCTTTCTTT.